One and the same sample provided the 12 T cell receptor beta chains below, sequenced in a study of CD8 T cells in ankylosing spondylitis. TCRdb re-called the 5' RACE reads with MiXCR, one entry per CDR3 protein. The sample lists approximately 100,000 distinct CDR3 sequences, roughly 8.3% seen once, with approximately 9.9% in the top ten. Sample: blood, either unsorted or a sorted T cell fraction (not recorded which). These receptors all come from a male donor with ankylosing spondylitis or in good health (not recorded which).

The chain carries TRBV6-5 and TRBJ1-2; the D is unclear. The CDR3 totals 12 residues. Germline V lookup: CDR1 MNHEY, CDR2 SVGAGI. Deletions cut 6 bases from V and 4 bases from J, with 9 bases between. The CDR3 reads CASSFSSYGYTF. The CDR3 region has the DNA TGTGCCAGCAGCTTCAGCAGCTATGGCTACACCTTC.

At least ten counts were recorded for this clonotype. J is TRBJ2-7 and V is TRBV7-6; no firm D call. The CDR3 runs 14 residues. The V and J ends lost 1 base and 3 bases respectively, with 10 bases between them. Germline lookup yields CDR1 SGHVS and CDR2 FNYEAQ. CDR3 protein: CASSLEGRIYEQYF. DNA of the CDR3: TGTGCCAGCAGCTTAGAGGGCCGTATCTACGAGCAGTACTTC.

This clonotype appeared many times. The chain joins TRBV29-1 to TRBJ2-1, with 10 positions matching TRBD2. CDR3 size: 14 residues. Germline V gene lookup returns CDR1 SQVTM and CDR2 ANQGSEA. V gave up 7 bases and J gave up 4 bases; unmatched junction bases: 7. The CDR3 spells CSDSRSGRYNEQFF. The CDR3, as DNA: TGCAGCGATAGCCGTAGCGGGAGGTACAATGAGCAGTTCTTC.

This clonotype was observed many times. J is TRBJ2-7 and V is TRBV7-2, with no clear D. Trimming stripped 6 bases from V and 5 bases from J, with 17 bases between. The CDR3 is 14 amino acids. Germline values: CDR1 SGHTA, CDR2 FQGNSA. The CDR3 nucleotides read TGTGCCAGCAGTCGCAACTCCGGTTTGGACGAGCAGTACTTC. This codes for CASSRNSGLDEQYF.

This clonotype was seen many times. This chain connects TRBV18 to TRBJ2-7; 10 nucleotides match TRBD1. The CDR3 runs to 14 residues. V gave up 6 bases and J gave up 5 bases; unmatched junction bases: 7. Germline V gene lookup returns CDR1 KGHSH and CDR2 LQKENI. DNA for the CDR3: TGTGCCAGCTCCCCGGGACAGGGGAGAAACGAGCAGTACTTC. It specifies CASSPGQGRNEQYF.

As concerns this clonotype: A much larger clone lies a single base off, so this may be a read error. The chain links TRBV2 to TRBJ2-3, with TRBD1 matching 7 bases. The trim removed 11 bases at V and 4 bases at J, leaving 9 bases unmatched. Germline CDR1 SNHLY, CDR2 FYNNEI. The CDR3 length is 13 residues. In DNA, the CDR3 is TGTGCCTACCAGGGGGTGCAGGCAGATACGCAGTATTTT. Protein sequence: CAYQGVQADTQYF.

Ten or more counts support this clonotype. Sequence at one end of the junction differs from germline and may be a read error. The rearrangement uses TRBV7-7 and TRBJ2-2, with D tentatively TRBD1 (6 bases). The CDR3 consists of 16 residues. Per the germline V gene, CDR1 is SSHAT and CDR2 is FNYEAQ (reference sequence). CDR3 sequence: CASSRGGRANTGELFF. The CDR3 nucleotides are TGTGCTAGCAGCCGAGGGGGAAGGGCGAACACCGGGGAGCTGTTTTTT.

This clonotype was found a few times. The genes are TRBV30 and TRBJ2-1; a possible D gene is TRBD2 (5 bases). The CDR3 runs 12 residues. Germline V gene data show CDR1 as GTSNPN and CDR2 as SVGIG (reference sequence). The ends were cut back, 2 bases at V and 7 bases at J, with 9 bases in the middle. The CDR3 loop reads CAWSFSGNEQFF. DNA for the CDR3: TGTGCCTGGAGTTTTTCGGGGAATGAGCAGTTCTTC.

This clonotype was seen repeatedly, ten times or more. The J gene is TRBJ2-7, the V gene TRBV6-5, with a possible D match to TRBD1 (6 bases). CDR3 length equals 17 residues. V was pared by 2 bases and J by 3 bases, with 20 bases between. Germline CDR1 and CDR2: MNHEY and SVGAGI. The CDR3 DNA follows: TGTGCCAGCAGTTACCGGTTAGGGGGAGTGCTGATCTACGAGCAGTACTTC. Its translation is CASSYRLGGVLIYEQYF.

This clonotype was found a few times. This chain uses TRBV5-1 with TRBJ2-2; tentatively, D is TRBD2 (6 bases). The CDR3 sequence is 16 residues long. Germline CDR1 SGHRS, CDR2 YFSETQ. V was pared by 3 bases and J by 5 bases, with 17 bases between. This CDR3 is CASSYFVGGGTGELFF. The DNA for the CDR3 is TGCGCCAGCAGCTATTTTGTGGGAGGAGGGACCGGGGAGCTGTTTTTT.

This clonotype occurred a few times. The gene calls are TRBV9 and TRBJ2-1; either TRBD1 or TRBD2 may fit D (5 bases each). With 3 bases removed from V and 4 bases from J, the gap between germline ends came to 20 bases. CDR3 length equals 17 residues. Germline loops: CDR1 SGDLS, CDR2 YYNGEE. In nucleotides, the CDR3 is TGTGCCAGCAGCGGAAGTTCCGGGGCACCTACTTACAATGAGCAGTTCTTC. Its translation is CASSGSSGAPTYNEQFF.

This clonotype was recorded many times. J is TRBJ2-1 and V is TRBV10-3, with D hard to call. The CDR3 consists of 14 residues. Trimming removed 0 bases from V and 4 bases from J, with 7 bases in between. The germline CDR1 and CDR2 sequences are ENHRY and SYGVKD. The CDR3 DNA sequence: TGTGCCATCAGTGAGTCGAAAGGGTACAATGAGCAGTTCTTC. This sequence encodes CAISESKGYNEQFF.